These 29 T cell receptor beta chains were sequenced from one sample in a study of spatial heterogeneity in lung cancer. TCRdb re-analysed the 5' RACE reads in MiXCR, keeping a single row per CDR3 protein. The table lists about 56,000 distinct CDR3 sequences, about 8% of them singletons. Time point here: sample taken at primary tumor resection. Whole RNA was taken from tumor, nontumor lung or frozen PBMC; it was then sequenced unsorted. The sample consisted of PBMCs, taken at surgery. These receptors originate from a female donor with early-stage non-small cell lung cancer.

This clonotype was observed many times. The chain employs TRBV3-1 and TRBJ1-1; tentative D call: TRBD1 (5 bases). Per the germline V gene, CDR1 is LGHDT and CDR2 is YNNKEL (reference sequence). With 4 bases removed from V and 6 bases from J, the gap between germline ends came to 9 bases. The length of the CDR3 is 12 residues. The CDR3 reads CASSRSQAEAFF. CDR3 DNA: TGTGCCAGCAGCCGGTCACAGGCTGAAGCTTTCTTT.

This chain joins TRBV2 and TRBJ1-2; no firm D call. CDR1 SNHLY and CDR2 FYNNEI come from the germline V gene. V was clipped by 6 bases and J by 5 bases, with 7 bases between them. There are 11 residues in the CDR3. CDR3 DNA: TGTGCCAGCAGCCAAACTTATGGCTACACCTTC. This encodes CASSQTYGYTF. The complete variable domain, with remaining parts taken from reference TRBV2 and TRBJ1-2, reads EPEVTQTPSHQVTQMGQEVILRCVPISNHLYFYWYRQILGQKVEFLVSFYNNEISEKSEIFDDQFSVERPDGSNFTLKIRSTKLEDSAMYFCASSQTYGYTFGSGTRLTVV.

The rearrangement joins TRBV15 to TRBJ2-3; 7 nucleotides match TRBD1. CDR3 length equals 16 residues. With V trimmed by 2 bases and J by 2 bases, 7 bases remained unmatched. CDR1 is LNHNV and CDR2 is YYDKDF in the germline V gene (reference sequence). Written as DNA, the CDR3 is TGTGCCACCAGCAGATCTAACAGGGGAGTCACAGATACGCAGTATTTT. Translation: CATSRSNRGVTDTQYF.

In this sample, this clonotype turned up once. This chain joins TRBV5-5 and TRBJ2-2, with D possibly being TRBD1 or TRBD2 (6 bases each). The CDR3 is 15 amino acids. Germline CDR1 is SGHKS and CDR2 is YYEKEE (reference sequence). Trimming cost V 6 bases and J 7 bases, with 19 bases left between them. CDR3 nucleotides: TGTGCCAGCACCATCGCGCCGGGGGCTGACGGGGAGCTGTTTTTT. Its translation is CASTIAPGADGELFF.

This clonotype was picked up many times. The CDR3 loop reads CASSLNGLAFGEQFF. The CDR3 DNA sequence: TGTGCCAGCAGTTTAAACGGACTAGCATTTGGTGAGCAGTTCTTC. The chain combines TRBV28 with TRBJ2-1; 8 nucleotides align to TRBD2. The CDR3 totals 15 residues. Per the germline V gene, CDR1 is MDHEN and CDR2 is SYDVKM. The V gene end was trimmed by 2 bases and the J gene end by 9 bases; junction bases not matched to a gene: 9.

This clonotype was observed many times. The V call is TRBV20-1, the J call TRBJ2-7; D may match TRBD1 or TRBD2 (7 bases each). CDR3 length equals 15 residues. Germline CDR1 is DFQATT and CDR2 is SNEGSKA (reference sequence). Trimming shortened V by 5 bases and J by 1 base, and 18 bases separated the two germline ends. CDR3 nucleotide sequence: TGCAGTGCTCGGCAGGGGGGGGCCCTTTCCTACGAGCAGTACTTC. Protein product: CSARQGGALSYEQYF.

This rearrangement joins TRBV15 to TRBJ2-2; perhaps TRBD2 as D (5 bases). This CDR3 comprises 14 residues. Per the germline V gene, CDR1 is LNHNV and CDR2 is YYDKDF (reference sequence). Trimming pared 3 bases from V and 3 bases from J, leaving 8 bases between. CDR3 coding DNA: TGTGCCACCAGCAGCCTGCGGGACACCGGGGAGCTGTTTTTT. This codes for CATSSLRDTGELFF.

This clonotype was counted at least ten times. The chain employs TRBV7-3 and TRBJ1-1; TRBD1 aligns across 9 bases. Germline CDR1 and CDR2: SGHTA and FQGTGA. CDR3 length: 13 residues. Germline trimming cut 8 bases from V and 6 bases from J; bases unmatched to any gene: 7. This CDR3 is CASLGQGKAEAFF. As DNA, the CDR3 is TGTGCCAGCTTGGGACAGGGAAAGGCTGAAGCTTTCTTT. Together with reference TRBV7-3 and TRBJ1-1, the CDR3 gives the full variable domain: GAGVSQTPSNKVTEKGKYVELRCDPISGHTALYWYRQSLGQGPEFLIYFQGTGAADDSGLPNDRFFAVRPEGSVSTLKIQRTERGDSAVYLCASLGQGKAEAFFGQGTRLTVV.

This clonotype was seen many times. The CDR3 DNA follows: TGTGCCATCAGTGAGAACAATCAGCCCCAGCATTTT. This translates into CAISENNQPQHF. The chain carries TRBV10-3 and TRBJ1-5; D gene ambiguous. The CDR3 loop spans 12 amino acids. Trimming removed 2 bases at V and 3 bases at J, with 2 bases between. Per germline, CDR1 ENHRY and CDR2 SYGVKD.

This sequence joins TRBV6-6 and TRBJ1-4; D may be TRBD1 (5 bases). Germline V CDR1 and CDR2: MNHNY, SVGAGI (reference sequence). Trimming removed 4 bases at V and 0 bases at J, with 9 bases between. The CDR3 is 15 residues long. CDR3 amino acids: CASSSGTSTNEKLFF. The CDR3 region has the DNA TGTGCCAGCAGTTCCGGGACCTCAACTAATGAAAAACTGTTTTTT.

This clonotype has just a few counts. The chain links TRBV13 to TRBJ2-3; 8 bases align to TRBD1. The germline V gene encodes CDR1 PRHDT and CDR2 FYEKMQ (reference sequence). This CDR3 contains 16 residues. With 2 bases clipped from V and 1 base from J, the junction kept 5 bases outside the gene matches. The CDR3 reads CASSLFGTGGTDTQYF. The CDR3 region has the DNA TGTGCCAGCAGCTTATTCGGGACAGGAGGCACAGATACGCAGTATTTT.

This clonotype was counted many times. The V and J genes are TRBV27 and TRBJ2-7, with 11 bases aligning to TRBD1. V dropped 3 bases and J dropped 5; count of bases not matched to a gene: 3. The CDR3 totals 14 residues. Germline lookup yields CDR1 MNHEY and CDR2 SMNVEV (reference sequence). The CDR3 loop is CASSLGTGGNEQYF. The CDR3 DNA reads TGTGCCAGCAGTTTGGGGACAGGGGGAAACGAGCAGTACTTC.

This clonotype was seen at least ten times. The J gene is TRBJ2-7, the V gene TRBV12-3 or TRBV12-4; the D is unclear. CDR3 length equals 11 residues. The germline V and J ends were trimmed by 1 base and 4 bases, with 2 bases remaining between them. CDR3 sequence reads: CASSLGYEQYV. The DNA for the CDR3 is TGTGCCAGCAGTTTAGGGTACGAGCAGTACGTC.

This clonotype was picked up a small number of times. J is TRBJ1-4 and V is TRBV28; D may be TRBD1 (5 bases). Trimming stripped 6 bases from V and 7 bases from J, with 9 bases between. The CDR3 runs 12 residues. Looked up from germline, CDR1 is MDHEN and CDR2 is SYDVKM. In nucleotides, the CDR3 is TGTGCCAGCAGGCAGGGAGGTGAAAAACTGTTTTTT. Encoded protein: CASRQGGEKLFF.

The rearrangement links TRBV12-3 or TRBV12-4 to TRBJ1-2; D possibly corresponds to TRBD1 (5 bases). The ends were cut back, 6 bases at V and 7 bases at J, with 18 bases in the middle. The CDR3 runs 14 residues. CDR3 DNA sequence: TGTGCCAGCAGCCGAGGGGCCAGTACGGGTGGCTACACCTTC. Translated, it gives CASSRGASTGGYTF.

The table lists this clonotype with many counts. The rearrangement uses TRBV28 and TRBJ2-7, with 12 positions matching TRBD1. V dropped 2 bases and J dropped 5; count of bases not matched to a gene: 4. In germline, CDR1 is MDHEN, CDR2 SYDVKM. The CDR3 is made up of 15 amino acids. As DNA, the CDR3 is TGTGCCAGCAGTTTAATAGGGACAGGGGGCGACGAGCAGTACTTC. Encoded protein: CASSLIGTGGDEQYF.

The chain joins TRBV27 to TRBJ1-1, with TRBD1 matching over 7 bases. V was pared by 6 bases and J by 1 base, with 5 bases of the junction left unmatched. The CDR3 extends over 14 amino acids. In germline, CDR1 is MNHEY, CDR2 SMNVEV (reference sequence). The CDR3 DNA reads as TGTGCCAGCAGGAGCAGGGGGTCGAACACTGAAGCTTTCTTT. Translation gives CASRSRGSNTEAFF.

This clonotype was counted between two and nine times. The chain links TRBV15 to TRBJ2-7; 7 bases map to TRBD2. CDR3 length: 18 residues. Germline CDR1 reads LNHNV; CDR2 reads YYDKDF (reference sequence). J lost 5 bases, V lost 4 bases, and 20 bases had no gene match. DNA of the CDR3: TGTGCCACCAGCACTTCTGGCGGGAGCCCCTCCCCGTTAAACGAGCAGTACTTC. As protein: CATSTSGGSPSPLNEQYF.

The V gene is TRBV29-1, the J gene TRBJ1-2; the match to TRBD1 covers 10 bases. The CDR3 is made up of 13 amino acids. The germline CDR1 and CDR2 sequences are SQVTM and ANQGSEA. V lost 6 bases, J lost 6 bases, and 7 bases stayed unmatched. Here the CDR3 DNA reads TGCAGCGTGTCGTCCGGGACAGGGGATGGCTACACCTTC. Protein product: CSVSSGTGDGYTF.

This clonotype was observed at least ten times. The V call is TRBV5-1, the J call TRBJ1-3; D remains ambiguous. This CDR3 has 13 residues. In germline, CDR1 is SGHRS, CDR2 YFSETQ. V was shortened by 3 bases and J by 7 bases, with 11 bases between the two germline ends. The CDR3 spells CASSSTLGNTIYF. CDR3 nucleotide sequence: TGCGCCAGCAGCTCGACCCTTGGGAACACCATATATTTT.

This clonotype was counted only a few times. The chain couples TRBV25-1 to TRBJ2-5; 8 bases are a match to TRBD1. Germline loops: CDR1 MGHDK, CDR2 SYGVNS. This CDR3 region has 15 residues. V trimming: 1 base; J trimming: 2 bases; junction bases outside the gene matches: 3. The CDR3 is CASSELTGVQETQYF. The CDR3, as DNA: TGTGCCAGCAGTGAATTGACAGGGGTTCAAGAGACCCAGTACTTC.

This clonotype was counted many times. The chain couples TRBV10-3 to TRBJ2-3; perhaps TRBD2 as D (5 bases). V lost 6 bases to trimming and J lost 2 bases, with 9 bases between them. Per germline, CDR1 ENHRY and CDR2 SYGVKD. This CDR3 has 13 amino acids. CDR3 sequence: CAIREGTTDTQYF. CDR3 in DNA: TGTGCCATCAGAGAGGGTACCACAGATACGCAGTATTTT.

The rearrangement uses TRBV6-6 and TRBJ1-5; 7 nucleotides align to TRBD1. The germline CDR1 and CDR2 sequences are MNHNY and SVGAGI (reference sequence). The ends lost 5 bases at V and 0 bases at J; junction bases unmatched: 4. The CDR3 runs to 15 residues. In DNA, the CDR3 is TGTGCCAGCAGTACAGGGGACCCTAGCAATCAGCCCCAGCATTTT. This sequence encodes CASSTGDPSNQPQHF.

This clonotype was counted between two and nine times. This sequence joins TRBV29-1 and TRBJ1-4; the D is unclear. The germline V gene has CDR1 SQVTM and CDR2 ANQGSEA. This CDR3 has 15 amino acids. V dropped 3 bases and J dropped 3 bases, with 14 bases sitting between them. For the CDR3, the DNA is TGCAGCGTTGAGAGATACGAGGGAGCTAATGAAAAACTGTTTTTT. Translated, it gives CSVERYEGANEKLFF.

This clonotype occurred a few times. DNA of the CDR3: TGTGCCAGCAGTTCAAACAGGGGAGGCGGGCGCGGGCGGGGAGAGACCCAGTACTTC. Amino acid sequence: CASSSNRGGGRGRGETQYF. V usage is TRBV28 and J usage is TRBJ2-5; perhaps TRBD1 as D (7 bases). The CDR3 spans 19 residues. Trimming shortened V by 4 bases and J by 4 bases, and 28 bases separated the two germline ends. The germline gives CDR1 MDHEN, CDR2 SYDVKM.

This clonotype was detected ten times or more. Written as DNA, the CDR3 is TGTGCCAGCTTGGGCCGACATAATTCACCCCTCCACTTT. This encodes CASLGRHNSPLHF. The genes are TRBV28 and TRBJ1-6; the D is unclear. Germline V gives CDR1 MDHEN, CDR2 SYDVKM. V lost 8 bases to trimming and J lost 5 bases, with 10 bases between them. The CDR3 contains 13 residues. The entire variable domain, with the rest obtained from reference TRBV28 and TRBJ1-6, is as follows: DVKVTQSSRYLVKRTGEKVFLECVQDMDHENMFWYRQDPGLGLRLIYFSYDVKMKEKGDIPEGYSVSREKKERFSLILESASTNQTSMYLCASLGRHNSPLHFGNGTRLTVT.

This clonotype was observed many times. For the CDR3, the DNA is TGTGCCAGCAGTCCAGCTCCCAGGGGAGCGTTGGGGGAGCAGTTCTTC. It encodes CASSPAPRGALGEQFF. The chain employs TRBV28 and TRBJ2-1; a weak D match, TRBD1 (6 bases). Deletions cut 5 bases from V and 10 bases from J, with 24 bases between. Germline CDR1 MDHEN, CDR2 SYDVKM. The CDR3 runs 16 residues. The full variable domain, with the rest looked up from reference TRBV28 and TRBJ2-1, is DVKVTQSSRYLVKRTGEKVFLECVQDMDHENMFWYRQDPGLGLRLIYFSYDVKMKEKGDIPEGYSVSREKKERFSLILESASTNQTSMYLCASSPAPRGALGEQFFGPGTRLTVL.

The V gene is TRBV6-4, the J gene TRBJ2-3; possible D gene TRBD2, 6 bases. This CDR3 comprises 13 residues. Trimming left V 0 bases short and J 8 bases short, with 9 bases between. The germline V gene has CDR1 MRHNA and CDR2 SNTAGT. CDR3 loop: CASSDSRGGTQYF. The CDR3 bases are TGTGCCAGCAGTGACTCGCGGGGTGGTACGCAGTATTTT.

This chain uses TRBV28 with TRBJ1-1, with D hard to call. The CDR3 length is 14 residues. Trimming stripped 5 bases from V and 0 bases from J, with 10 bases between. Germline V gene sequence: CDR1 MDHEN, CDR2 SYDVKM. CDR3 region: CASSNRPMNTEAFF. DNA for the CDR3: TGTGCCAGCAGTAACAGACCCATGAACACTGAAGCTTTCTTT. The full variable domain, completed using reference TRBV28 and TRBJ1-1, is DVKVTQSSRYLVKRTGEKVFLECVQDMDHENMFWYRQDPGLGLRLIYFSYDVKMKEKGDIPEGYSVSREKKERFSLILESASTNQTSMYLCASSNRPMNTEAFFGQGTRLTVV.